The clone carrying this T cell receptor (beta chain) was detected a few times. Its target is unknown. This sample was taken from a study of T cell repertoires in cytomegalovirus infection. The CDR3 runs to 15 residues. V was clipped by 2 bases and J by 6 bases, with 14 bases between them. Germline lookup yields CDR1 SGHVS and CDR2 FNYEAQ. From the reads, TCRdb called clonotypes with MiXCR, one entry per CDR3 protein. There are about 920,000 distinct CDR3 sequences in the sample; around 30% occur only once, and roughly 13% lies in the top ten. This chain links TRBV7-6 with TRBJ2-1; tentative D call: TRBD1 (6 bases). The clonotype comes from a human donor in good health (CMV status not recorded). Some clones in this sample may be carry-over from other donors' samples. This sample comprised cultured CD8+ T cells from PBMCs, obtained from culture after CMV antigen stimulation. The CDR3 DNA reads TGTGCCAGCAGCTTAAACTGGGGGCGTAGCAATGAGCAGTTCTTC. Amino acids: CASSLNWGRSNEQFF.